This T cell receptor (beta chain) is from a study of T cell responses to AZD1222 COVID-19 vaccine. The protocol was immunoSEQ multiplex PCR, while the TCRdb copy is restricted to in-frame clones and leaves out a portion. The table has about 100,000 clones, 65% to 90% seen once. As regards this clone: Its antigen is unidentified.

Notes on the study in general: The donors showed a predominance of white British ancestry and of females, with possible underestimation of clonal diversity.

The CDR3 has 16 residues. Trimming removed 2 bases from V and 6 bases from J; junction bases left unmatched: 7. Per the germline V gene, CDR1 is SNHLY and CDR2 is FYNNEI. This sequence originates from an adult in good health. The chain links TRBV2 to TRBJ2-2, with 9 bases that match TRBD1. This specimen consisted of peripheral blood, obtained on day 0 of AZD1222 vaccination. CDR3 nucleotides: TGTGCCAGCAGTGAAAAGGGGACAGGGTTTGCCGGGGAGCTGTTTTTT. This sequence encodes CASSEKGTGFAGELFF.